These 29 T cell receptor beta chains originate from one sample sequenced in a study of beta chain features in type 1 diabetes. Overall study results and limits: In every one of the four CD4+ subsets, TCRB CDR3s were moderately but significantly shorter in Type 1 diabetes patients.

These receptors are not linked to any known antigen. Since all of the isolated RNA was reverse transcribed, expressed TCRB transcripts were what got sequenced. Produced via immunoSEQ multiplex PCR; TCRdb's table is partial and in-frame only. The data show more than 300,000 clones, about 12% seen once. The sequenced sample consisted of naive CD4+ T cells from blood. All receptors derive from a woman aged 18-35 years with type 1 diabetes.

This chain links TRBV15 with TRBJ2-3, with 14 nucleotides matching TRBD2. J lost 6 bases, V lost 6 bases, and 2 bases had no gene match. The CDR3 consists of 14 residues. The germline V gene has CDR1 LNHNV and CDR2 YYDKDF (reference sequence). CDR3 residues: CATRGLAGADTQYF. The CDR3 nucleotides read TGTGCCACCAGGGGACTAGCGGGAGCCGATACGCAGTATTTT.

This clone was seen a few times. In nucleotides, the CDR3 is TGCGCCAGCAGCTTGGCGACTGATTACGAGCAGTACTTC. Amino acids: CASSLATDYEQYF. The gene calls are TRBV5-1 and TRBJ2-7; D ambiguous. Trimming took 0 bases from V and 4 from J, leaving 8 bases between them. Germline V CDR1 and CDR2: SGHRS, YFSETQ. The CDR3 spans 13 residues.

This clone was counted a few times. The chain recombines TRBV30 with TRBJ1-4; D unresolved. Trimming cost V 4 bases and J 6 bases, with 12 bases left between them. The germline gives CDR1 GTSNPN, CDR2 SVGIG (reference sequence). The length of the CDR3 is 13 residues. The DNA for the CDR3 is TGTGCCTGGACCCGGGGAACGGATGAAAAACTGTTTTTT. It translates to CAWTRGTDEKLFF.

The CDR3 spells CASSLWTGGTGELFF. Here the CDR3 DNA reads TGTGCCAGCAGCTTATGGACAGGGGGCACCGGGGAGCTGTTTTTT. The V and J genes are TRBV7-2 and TRBJ2-2, with TRBD1 matching over 10 bases. Germline values: CDR1 SGHTA, CDR2 FQGNSA. J lost 4 bases, V lost 2 bases, and 1 base had no gene match. The CDR3 totals 15 residues. Together with reference TRBV7-2 and TRBJ2-2, the CDR3 gives the full variable domain: GAGVSQSPSNKVTEKGKDVELRCDPISGHTALYWYRQSLGQGLEFLIYFQGNSAPDKSGLPSDRFSAERTGGSVSTLTIQRTQQEDSAVYLCASSLWTGGTGELFFGEGSRLTVL.

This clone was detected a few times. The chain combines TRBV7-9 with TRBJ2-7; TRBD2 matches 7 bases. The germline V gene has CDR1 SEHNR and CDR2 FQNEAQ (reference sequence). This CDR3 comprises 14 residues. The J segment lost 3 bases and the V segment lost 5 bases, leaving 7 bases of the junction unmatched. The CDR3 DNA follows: TGTGCCAGCAGCCACCGGACGGGGGGCTACGAGCAGTACTTC. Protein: CASSHRTGGYEQYF. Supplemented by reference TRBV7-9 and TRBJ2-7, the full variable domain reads DTGVSQNPRHKITKRGQNVTFRCDPISEHNRLYWYRQTLGQGPEFLTYFQNEAQLEKSRLLSDRFSAERPKGSFSTLEIQRTEQGDSAMYLCASSHRTGGYEQYFGPGTRLTVT.

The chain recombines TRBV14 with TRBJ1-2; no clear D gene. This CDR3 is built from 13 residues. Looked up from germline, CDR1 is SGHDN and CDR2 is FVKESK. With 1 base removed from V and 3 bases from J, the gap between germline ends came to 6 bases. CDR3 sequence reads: CASSQGRYYGYTF. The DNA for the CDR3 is TGTGCCAGCAGCCAAGGGCGGTACTATGGCTACACCTTC.

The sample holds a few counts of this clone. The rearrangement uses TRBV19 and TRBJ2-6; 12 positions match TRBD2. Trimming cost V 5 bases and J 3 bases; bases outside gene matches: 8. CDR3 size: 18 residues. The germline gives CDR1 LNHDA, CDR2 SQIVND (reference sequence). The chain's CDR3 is CASSSSGGAFSGANVLTF. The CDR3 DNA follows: TGTGCCAGTAGTTCTAGCGGGGGGGCCTTTAGTGGGGCCAACGTCCTGACTTTC.

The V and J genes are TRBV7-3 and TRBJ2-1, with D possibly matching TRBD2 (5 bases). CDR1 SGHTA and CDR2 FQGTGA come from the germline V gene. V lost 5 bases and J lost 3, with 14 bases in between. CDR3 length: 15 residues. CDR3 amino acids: CASSPASSFYNEQFF. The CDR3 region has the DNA TGTGCCAGCAGCCCCGCTAGCAGCTTCTACAATGAGCAGTTCTTC.

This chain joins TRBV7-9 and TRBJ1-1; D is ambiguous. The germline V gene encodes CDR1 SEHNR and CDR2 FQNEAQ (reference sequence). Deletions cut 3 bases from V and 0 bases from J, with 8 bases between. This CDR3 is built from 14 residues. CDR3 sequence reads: CASSFSGMNTEAFF. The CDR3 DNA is TGTGCCAGCAGCTTTTCAGGAATGAACACTGAAGCTTTCTTT.

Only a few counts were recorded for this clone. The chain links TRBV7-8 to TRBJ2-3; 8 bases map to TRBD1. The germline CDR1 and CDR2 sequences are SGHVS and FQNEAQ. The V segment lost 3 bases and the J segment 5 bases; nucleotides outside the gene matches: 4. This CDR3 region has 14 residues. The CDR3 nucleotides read TGTGCCAGCAGCTTTCGACAGGGGCAAGATACGCAGTATTTT. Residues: CASSFRQGQDTQYF.

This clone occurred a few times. CDR3 coding DNA: TGCGCCAGCAGCCGGTCCTGGCGGGAAGGCACAGATACGCAGTATTTT. Protein: CASSRSWREGTDTQYF. V usage is TRBV5-1 and J usage is TRBJ2-3; D perhaps matches TRBD2 (6 bases). The CDR3 spans 16 residues. CDR1 and CDR2 (germline): SGHRS, YFSETQ. The V end lost 4 bases, the J end lost 1 base, and 16 bases lay between the germline ends.

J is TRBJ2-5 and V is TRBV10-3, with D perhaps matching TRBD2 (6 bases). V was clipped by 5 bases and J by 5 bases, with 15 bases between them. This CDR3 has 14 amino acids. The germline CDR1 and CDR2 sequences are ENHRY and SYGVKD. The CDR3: CAISSSEGAETQYF. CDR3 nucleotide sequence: TGTGCCATCAGTTCTTCGGAGGGCGCGGAGACCCAGTACTTC.

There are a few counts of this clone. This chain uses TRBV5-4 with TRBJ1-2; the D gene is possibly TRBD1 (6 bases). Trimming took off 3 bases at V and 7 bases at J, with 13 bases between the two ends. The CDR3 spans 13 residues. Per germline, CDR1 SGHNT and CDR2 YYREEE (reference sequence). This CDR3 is CASSSQGIVGYTF. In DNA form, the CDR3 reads TGTGCCAGCAGCTCGCAGGGGATCGTTGGCTACACCTTC. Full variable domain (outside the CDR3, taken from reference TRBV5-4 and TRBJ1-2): ETGVTQSPTHLIKTRGQQVTLRCSSQSGHNTVSWYQQALGQGPQFIFQYYREEENGRGNFPPRFSGLQFPNYSSELNVNALELDDSALYLCASSSQGIVGYTFGSGTRLTVV.

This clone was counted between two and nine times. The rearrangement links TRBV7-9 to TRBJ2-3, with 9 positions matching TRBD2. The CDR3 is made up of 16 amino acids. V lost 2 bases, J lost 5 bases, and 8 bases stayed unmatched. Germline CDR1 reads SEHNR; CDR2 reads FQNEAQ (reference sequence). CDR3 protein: CASSLFGLAGRDTQYF. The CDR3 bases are TGTGCCAGCAGCTTATTTGGGCTAGCGGGGAGAGATACGCAGTATTTT. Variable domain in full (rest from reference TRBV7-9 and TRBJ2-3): DTGVSQNPRHKITKRGQNVTFRCDPISEHNRLYWYRQTLGQGPEFLTYFQNEAQLEKSRLLSDRFSAERPKGSFSTLEIQRTEQGDSAMYLCASSLFGLAGRDTQYFGPGTRLTVL.

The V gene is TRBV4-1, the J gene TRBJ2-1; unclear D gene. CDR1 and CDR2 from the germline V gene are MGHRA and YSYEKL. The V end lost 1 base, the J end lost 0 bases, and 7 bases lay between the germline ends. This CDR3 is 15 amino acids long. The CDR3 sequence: CASSQGSSSYNEQFF. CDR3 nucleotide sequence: TGCGCCAGCAGCCAAGGCTCTAGCTCCTACAATGAGCAGTTCTTC.

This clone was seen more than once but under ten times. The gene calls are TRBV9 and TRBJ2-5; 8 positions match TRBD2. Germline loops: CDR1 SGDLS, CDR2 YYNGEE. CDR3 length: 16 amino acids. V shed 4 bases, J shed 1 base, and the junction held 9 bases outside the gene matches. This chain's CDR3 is CASSPPGLGTQETQYF. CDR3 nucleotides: TGTGCCAGCAGCCCACCGGGACTAGGTACCCAAGAGACCCAGTACTTC.

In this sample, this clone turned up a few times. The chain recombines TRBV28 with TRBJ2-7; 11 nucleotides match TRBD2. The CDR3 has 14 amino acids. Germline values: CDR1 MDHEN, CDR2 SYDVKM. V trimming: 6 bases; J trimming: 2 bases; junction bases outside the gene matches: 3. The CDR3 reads CASRRLAGPYEQYF. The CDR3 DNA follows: TGTGCCAGCAGGAGACTAGCGGGACCCTACGAGCAGTACTTC.

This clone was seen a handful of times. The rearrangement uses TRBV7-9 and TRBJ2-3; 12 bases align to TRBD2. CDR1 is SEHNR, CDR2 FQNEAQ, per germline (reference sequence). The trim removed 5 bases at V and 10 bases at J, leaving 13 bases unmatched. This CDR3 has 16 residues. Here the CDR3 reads CASSTRLAGVRRAQYF. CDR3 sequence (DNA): TGTGCCAGCAGCACCCGACTAGCGGGGGTCCGGCGGGCGCAGTATTTT. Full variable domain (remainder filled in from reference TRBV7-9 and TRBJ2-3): DTGVSQNPRHKITKRGQNVTFRCDPISEHNRLYWYRQTLGQGPEFLTYFQNEAQLEKSRLLSDRFSAERPKGSFSTLEIQRTEQGDSAMYLCASSTRLAGVRRAQYFGPGTRLTVL.

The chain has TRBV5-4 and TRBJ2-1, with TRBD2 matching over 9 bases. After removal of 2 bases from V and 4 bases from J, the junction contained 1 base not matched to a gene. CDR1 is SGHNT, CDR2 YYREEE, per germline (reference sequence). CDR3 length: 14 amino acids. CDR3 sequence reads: CASSFSGRYNEQFF. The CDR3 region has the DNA TGTGCCAGCAGCTTCAGCGGGAGGTACAATGAGCAGTTCTTC.

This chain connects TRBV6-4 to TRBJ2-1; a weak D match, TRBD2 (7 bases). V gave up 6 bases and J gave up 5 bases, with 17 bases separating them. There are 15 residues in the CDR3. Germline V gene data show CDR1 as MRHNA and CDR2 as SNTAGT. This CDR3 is CASSPEGGRNNEQFF. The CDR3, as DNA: TGTGCCAGCAGCCCAGAGGGGGGGCGAAACAATGAGCAGTTCTTC.

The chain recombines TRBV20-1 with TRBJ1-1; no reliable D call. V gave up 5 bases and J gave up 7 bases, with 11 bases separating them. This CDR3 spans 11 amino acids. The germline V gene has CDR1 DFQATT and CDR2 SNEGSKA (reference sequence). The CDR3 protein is CSAAAALEAFF. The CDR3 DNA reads TGCAGTGCTGCGGCAGCACTTGAAGCTTTCTTT.

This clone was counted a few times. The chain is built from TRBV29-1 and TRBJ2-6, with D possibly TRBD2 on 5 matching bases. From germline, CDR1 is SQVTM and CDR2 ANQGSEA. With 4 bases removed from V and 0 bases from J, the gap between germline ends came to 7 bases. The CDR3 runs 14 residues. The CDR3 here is CSVAGNSGANVLTF. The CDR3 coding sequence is TGCAGCGTTGCGGGAAACTCTGGGGCCAACGTCCTGACTTTC. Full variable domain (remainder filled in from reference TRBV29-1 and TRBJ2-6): SAVISQKPSRDICQRGTSLTIQCQVDSQVTMMFWYRQQPGQSLTLIATANQGSEATYESGFVIDKFPISRPNLTFSTLTVSNMSPEDSSIYLCSVAGNSGANVLTFGAGSRLTVL.

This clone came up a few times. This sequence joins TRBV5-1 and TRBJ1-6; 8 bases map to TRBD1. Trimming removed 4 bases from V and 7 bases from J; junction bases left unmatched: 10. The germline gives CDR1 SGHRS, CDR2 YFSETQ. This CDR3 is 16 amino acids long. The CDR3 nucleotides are TGCGCCAGCAGCCGATACGAGACAGGGGTCAATTCACCCCTCCACTTT. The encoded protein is CASSRYETGVNSPLHF.

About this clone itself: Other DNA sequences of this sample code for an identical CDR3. This CDR3 is CASSVGRGGYNEQFF. As DNA, the CDR3 is TGTGCCAGCAGCGTAGGACGGGGGGGTTACAATGAGCAGTTCTTC. This sequence joins TRBV9 and TRBJ2-1, with TRBD2 identical over 8 bases. CDR1 is SGDLS and CDR2 is YYNGEE in the germline V gene. CDR3 length: 15 residues. Trimming removed 0 bases from V and 4 bases from J; junction bases left unmatched: 3.

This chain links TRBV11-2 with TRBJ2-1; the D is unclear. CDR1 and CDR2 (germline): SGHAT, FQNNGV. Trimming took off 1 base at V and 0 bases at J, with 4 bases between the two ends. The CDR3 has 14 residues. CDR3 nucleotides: TGTGCCAGCAGCTTAGCGAGCTCCTACAATGAGCAGTTCTTC. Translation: CASSLASSYNEQFF.

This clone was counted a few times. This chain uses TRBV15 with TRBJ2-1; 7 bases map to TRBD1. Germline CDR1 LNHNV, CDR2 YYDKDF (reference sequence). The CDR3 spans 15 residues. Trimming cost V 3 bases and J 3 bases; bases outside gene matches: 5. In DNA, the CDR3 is TGTGCCACCAGCAGTACCGGGACAGTCTACAATGAGCAGTTCTTC. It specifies CATSSTGTVYNEQFF.

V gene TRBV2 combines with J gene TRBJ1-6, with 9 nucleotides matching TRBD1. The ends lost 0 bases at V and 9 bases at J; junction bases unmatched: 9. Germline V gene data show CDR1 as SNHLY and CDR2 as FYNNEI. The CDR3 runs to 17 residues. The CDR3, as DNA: TGTGCCAGCAGTGAAGCTGCGACAGGGGGAGGTGGTTCACCCCTCCACTTT. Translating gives CASSEAATGGGGSPLHF.

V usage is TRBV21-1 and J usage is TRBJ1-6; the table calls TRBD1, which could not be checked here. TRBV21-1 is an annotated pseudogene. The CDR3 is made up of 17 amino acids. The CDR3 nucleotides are TGTGCCAGCAGCCAACGCCGGGACAGGGAATATAATTCACCCCTCCACTTT. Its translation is CASSQRRDREYNSPLHF.

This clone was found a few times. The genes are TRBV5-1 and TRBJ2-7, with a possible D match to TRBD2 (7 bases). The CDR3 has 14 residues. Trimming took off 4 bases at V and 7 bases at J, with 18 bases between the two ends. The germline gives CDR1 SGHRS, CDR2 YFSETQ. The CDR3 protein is CASSPEGGGSEQYF. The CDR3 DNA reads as TGCGCCAGCAGCCCCGAGGGGGGGGGCAGTGAGCAGTACTTC.